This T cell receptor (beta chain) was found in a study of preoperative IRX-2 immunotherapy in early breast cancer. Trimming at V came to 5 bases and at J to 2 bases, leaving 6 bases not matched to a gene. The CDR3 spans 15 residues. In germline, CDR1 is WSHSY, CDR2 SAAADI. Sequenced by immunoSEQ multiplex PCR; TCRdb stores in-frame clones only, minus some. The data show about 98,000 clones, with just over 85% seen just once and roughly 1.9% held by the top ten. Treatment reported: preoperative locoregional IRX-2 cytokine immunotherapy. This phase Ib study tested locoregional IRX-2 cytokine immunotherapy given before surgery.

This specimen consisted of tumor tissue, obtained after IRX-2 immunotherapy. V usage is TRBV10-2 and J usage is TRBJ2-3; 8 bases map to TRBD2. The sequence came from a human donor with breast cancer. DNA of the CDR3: TGCGCCAGCAGTAGCGGGAGACTTAACACAGATACGCAGTATTTT. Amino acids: CASSSGRLNTDTQYF.